This is a list of T cell receptor beta chains from one sample in a study of blood T cell repertoires in COVID-19. TCRdb's table, derived via immunoSEQ multiplex PCR, lists solely in-frame clones and lacks some. The sample holds approximately 62,000 clones, around four fifths seen once. The source material was peripheral blood. All receptors derive from a woman aged 50 to 65 with active or convalescent COVID-19. Both conserved end residues are part of each CDR3. The order of the fields is clone size, J gene, D gene, V gene, CDR3 DNA, CDR3 protein. The D gene is left open where the match is weak. Clone size appears in some rows only: once, few, many, or a class for an expanded clone.

size: many; J: TRBJ2-3; D: .; V: TRBV30; DNA: TGCGACGCGGAGCGCACAGATACGCAGTATTTT; CDR3: CDAERTDTQYF
size: few; J: TRBJ1-5; D: TRBD1; V: TRBV7-9; DNA: TGTGCCAGCAGCTTGGGACAGGGATTCATCAGCAGAGACCCCCAGCATTTT; CDR3: CASSLGQGFISRDPQHF
size: .; J: TRBJ1-1; D: .; V: TRBV28; DNA: TGTGCCAGCAGTTTTGCTACAGGGACATGGAACACTGAAGCTTTCTTT; CDR3: CASSFATGTWNTEAFF
size: few; J: TRBJ2-5; D: TRBD1; V: TRBV4-2; DNA: TGTGCCAGCAGCCAAGATGGGACAGGTATCGAGACCCAGTACTTC; CDR3: CASSQDGTGIETQYF
size: .; J: TRBJ2-1; D: .; V: TRBV12-3/TRBV12-4; DNA: TGTGCCAGCAGTTTAATGGCTGAGCAGTTCTTC; CDR3: CASSLMAEQFF
size: .; J: TRBJ2-7; D: .; V: TRBV6-5; DNA: TGTGCCATCCAAGACGGAGACTCCTACGAGCAGTACTTC; CDR3: CAIQDGDSYEQYF
size: many; J: TRBJ2-2; D: .; V: TRBV10-2; DNA: TGCGCCAGCAGTGCGCGCGGCCGCGGGGAGCTGTTTTTT; CDR3: CASSARGRGELFF
size: few; J: TRBJ2-5; D: .; V: TRBV27; DNA: TGTGCCAGCAGTTTAGCGGGACCGGGGGAGACCCAGTACTTC; CDR3: CASSLAGPGETQYF
size: .; J: TRBJ2-2; D: TRBD2; V: TRBV19; DNA: TGTGCCAGCTGGGCAGCGGGAGGGCCCTCCACCGGGGAGCTGTTTTTT; CDR3: CASWAAGGPSTGELFF
size: .; J: TRBJ1-6; D: .; V: TRBV19; DNA: TGTGCCAGCGGGGGAAGCTCCTATAATTCACCCCTCCACTTT; CDR3: CASGGSSYNSPLHF
size: .; J: TRBJ1-5; D: TRBD1; V: TRBV5-4; DNA: TGTGCCAGCAGCCCTGGGACAGGCTATAATCAGCCCCAGCATTTT; CDR3: CASSPGTGYNQPQHF
size: .; J: TRBJ1-3; D: .; V: TRBV9; DNA: TGTGCCAGCAGCGTCCCACAGGGTTCCTCTGGAAACACCATATATTTT; CDR3: CASSVPQGSSGNTIYF
size: .; J: TRBJ2-5; D: TRBD1; V: TRBV12-3/TRBV12-4; DNA: TGTGCCAGCAGGACAGGGGGGCGAGAGACCCAGTACTTC; CDR3: CASRTGGRETQYF
size: .; J: TRBJ1-4; D: TRBD1; V: TRBV12-5; DNA: TGTGCTAGTGGTCCGACGAGGGGGCAGAGTCTGGCGACTAATGAAAAACTGTTTTTT; CDR3: CASGPTRGQSLATNEKLFF
size: .; J: TRBJ2-1; D: .; V: TRBV2; DNA: TGTGCCAGCAGAGGGGCTTATGAGCAGTTCTTC; CDR3: CASRGAYEQFF
size: .; J: TRBJ2-7; D: TRBD2; V: TRBV4-2; DNA: TGTGCCAGCAGCCGTGCTTGGACTAGCGGGGCCTCCTACGAGCAGTACTTC; CDR3: CASSRAWTSGASYEQYF
size: few; J: TRBJ2-1; D: TRBD2; V: TRBV9; DNA: TGTGCCAGCAGCGTGACTAGCGGGAGGGGGGGTGAGCAGTTCTTC; CDR3: CASSVTSGRGGEQFF
size: .; J: TRBJ1-4; D: .; V: TRBV7-3; DNA: TGTGCCAGCAGCTTAGAGCCTCGGGGAAAACTGTTTTTT; CDR3: CASSLEPRGKLFF
size: .; J: TRBJ1-6; D: .; V: TRBV7-2; DNA: TGTGCCAGCAGCTTAGCCCTGCGGCCGTCCTATAATTCACCCCTCCACTTT; CDR3: CASSLALRPSYNSPLHF
size: few; J: TRBJ1-1; D: .; V: TRBV11-2; DNA: TGTGCCAGCAGCTTAGAGGGGCAGGGGTTTCATGAAGCTTTCTTT; CDR3: CASSLEGQGFHEAFF
size: .; J: TRBJ1-1; D: .; V: TRBV7-9; DNA: TGTGCCAGCAGCTTCGAGCGGAACACTGAAGCTTTCTTT; CDR3: CASSFERNTEAFF
size: .; J: TRBJ2-1; D: TRBD2; V: TRBV5-1; DNA: TGCGCCAGCAGCTTGGCGGGGGGTAGGGTCCGGAATGAGCAGTTCTTC; CDR3: CASSLAGGRVRNEQFF
size: .; J: TRBJ1-4; D: TRBD1; V: TRBV5-1; DNA: TGCGCCAGCAGCTTAGGGGGCATGGGTGAAAAACTGTTTTTT; CDR3: CASSLGGMGEKLFF
size: .; J: TRBJ2-1; D: TRBD2; V: TRBV2; DNA: TGTGCCAGCAGTCCCCTAGCGGGAGGGCCGGGGTGGTTCTTC; CDR3: CASSPLAGGPGWFF
size: .; J: TRBJ1-3; D: .; V: TRBV7-2; DNA: TGTGCCAGCAGCTTAGTGGGGGGAGGTCTCTCTGGAAACACCATATATTTT; CDR3: CASSLVGGGLSGNTIYF
size: .; J: TRBJ2-1; D: TRBD2; V: TRBV6-2/TRBV6-3; DNA: TGTGCCAGCAGTCCACTAGCGCCTAGCTCCTACAATGAGCAGTTCTTC; CDR3: CASSPLAPSSYNEQFF
size: .; J: TRBJ1-5; D: .; V: TRBV19; DNA: TGTGCCAGTAGTATTGGGGCGATCTATAGCAATCAGCCCCAGCATTTT; CDR3: CASSIGAIYSNQPQHF
size: once; J: TRBJ2-3; D: TRBD2; V: TRBV5-1; DNA: TGCGCCAGCAGCCCGGGACTAGCGGGAGGGCCGACGGCGCAGTATTTT; CDR3: CASSPGLAGGPTAQYF
size: .; J: TRBJ1-1; D: .; V: TRBV10-3; DNA: TGTGCCATCAGCGAGGGGCAGGGGACCGGTGAAGCTTTCTTT; CDR3: CAISEGQGTGEAFF
size: once; J: TRBJ2-2; D: .; V: TRBV19; DNA: TGTGCCAGTAGTATAAGCAGGGGCACCGGGGAGCTGTTTTTT; CDR3: CASSISRGTGELFF
size: .; J: TRBJ2-2; D: .; V: TRBV9; DNA: TGTGCCAGCAGCGTAGTTCCTGCTAGCACCTCACCCGGGGAGCTGTTTTTT; CDR3: CASSVVPASTSPGELFF
size: .; J: TRBJ2-7; D: .; V: TRBV19; DNA: TGTGCCAGTAGCAGCGGTCCGGGTGACTACGAGCAGTACTTC; CDR3: CASSSGPGDYEQYF
size: .; J: TRBJ1-1; D: .; V: TRBV7-9; DNA: TGTGCCAGCAGCTTAGATCGTCGACAGCGTATAAGCCACACTGAAGCTTTCTTT; CDR3: CASSLDRRQRISHTEAFF
size: .; J: TRBJ1-2; D: .; V: TRBV28; DNA: TGTGCCAGCAGTTTAGGCGGCATAGGGGATGGCTACACCTTC; CDR3: CASSLGGIGDGYTF
size: .; J: TRBJ2-3; D: TRBD2; V: TRBV14; DNA: TGTGCCAGCAGCTCCCGGGGACTAGCGGTTACAGATACGCAGTATTTT; CDR3: CASSSRGLAVTDTQYF
size: .; J: TRBJ2-3; D: TRBD2; V: TRBV7-2; DNA: TGTGCCAGCAGCCCGGGACTAGCGGGAGGGAACCCGCAGTATTTT; CDR3: CASSPGLAGGNPQYF
size: .; J: TRBJ2-7; D: .; V: TRBV6-5; DNA: TGTGCCAGCGAACAGGCCTACGAGCAGTACTTC; CDR3: CASEQAYEQYF
size: .; J: TRBJ1-4; D: .; V: TRBV27; DNA: TGTGCCAGCAGTTTATCCCCGGCAACTAATGAAAAACTGTTTTTT; CDR3: CASSLSPATNEKLFF
size: few; J: TRBJ1-6; D: .; V: TRBV6-2/TRBV6-3; DNA: TGTGCCAGCAGCACCACTTATTCACCCCTCCACTTT; CDR3: CASSTTYSPLHF
size: .; J: TRBJ1-1; D: .; V: TRBV12-3/TRBV12-4; DNA: TGTGCCAGCACCCTCCGGGACAACGGGAAAGCTTTCTTT; CDR3: CASTLRDNGKAFF